This TCR beta chain was sequenced in a study of Ad26.COV2.S vaccination and SARS-CoV-2 variants (dated by TCRdb to the early 2020s). About the investigation overall: Donors in the vaccine arm were drawn from COV1001, a multicentre, randomized, double-blind, placebo-controlled phase I-IIa trial testing Ad26.COV2.S in healthy adults. Participants in the trial were split at random into five groups of five each, receiving low-dose or high-dose Ad26.COV2.S once or twice, or else placebo on both occasions. Ad26.COV2.S was given intramuscularly at 5x10^10 or 1x10^11 viral particles, as a single shot or as two shots 56 days apart. The specificity and breadth of SARS-CoV-2-reactive T cell receptors after Ad26.COV2.S vaccination were assessed by TCRbeta repertoire sequencing. A total of about 30 samples were included in the TCR-sequenced set, comprising around 19 Ad26.COV2.S vaccine recipients, 5 placebo recipients and 8 SARS-CoV-2 convalescent individuals. Blinding of investigators to trial group allocation was maintained during experiments and outcome assessment. Results the study describes overall, beyond this receptor: Comparing responses between vaccine doses or regimens was not something the study was powered to do. Compared with placebo recipients, Ad26.COV2.S recipients showed higher spike-specific TCR breadth (P = 0.0014). Substantial breadth of spike-specific CD8+ and CD4+ T cell responses was reported after vaccination. The authors noted that total T cell responses may have been underestimated by the TCR breadth and depth analyses. Non-spike TCR breadth was comparable between vaccine and placebo recipients, consistent with the vaccine containing only spike.

With regard to this clone: No antigen is known for it. No much larger clonotype is one base removed from it; base qualities were not supplied.

In the paper's terms, the treatment or condition label means: roughly 19 received Ad26.COV2.S at low or high dose, single or two shots; a few received placebo; per-sample allocation not given. Repertoires of vaccine and placebo recipients were sequenced from samples collected on day 63 after the first injection. In Cohort 1b, roughly 25 adults aged 18-55 years were enrolled at a single site in Boston, USA, between 29 July and 7 August 2020. Ad26.COV2.S was a replication-incompetent adenovirus type 26 vector expressing a prefusion-stabilized SARS-CoV-2 spike protein from the original Wuhan strain. The immunoSEQ Assay was used to sequence TCRbeta CDR3 regions. After extraction, genomic DNA underwent amplification by bias-controlled multiplex PCR, followed by high-throughput sequencing. In the source study's methods: To quantify the absolute abundance of every unique TCRbeta CDR3 region, sequences were collapsed and filtered. Usable DNA was measured by amplifying reference genes present in all nucleated cells, and TCRbeta template counts were normalized to that usable DNA to estimate T cell fraction. Repertoire TCRs were annotated as SARS-CoV-2-specific when V gene, CDR3 amino acid sequence and J gene were exactly matched to a known reactive TCR set. The reference SARS-CoV-2 TCR set was derived from MIRA and filtered for enrichment in COVID-19-positive ImmuneCODE repertoires, a step that removed public or cross-reactive TCRs. Using the MIRA antigens, annotated TCRs were further analysed by specific ORF or by position within an ORF. Depth was the summed frequency of annotated unique rearrangements, while breadth was defined as annotated unique rearrangements over total unique productive rearrangements. TCR breadth was compared between groups using two-sided Wilcoxon rank-sum tests. TCRdb carries this immuneACCESS record with in-frame sequences only. Its versions omit some clonotypes, under half of them owing to an unresolved V gene in the studies checked, with the rest unexplained. That table is the source of V, J and clone size, and D and trimming were worked out from the DNA. The sample contains a few hundred thousand clones, roughly 87% of them found a single time. Just under 3% of the sample goes to the ten largest clones.

V is cut by 0 bases and J by 5 bases, and the space between the germline ends is 9 bases. The germline V gene specifies SGHRS as CDR1 and YFSETQ as CDR2. The CDR3 measures 14 amino acids from cysteine to phenylalanine. Just CDR3 DNA is preserved here, 42 bases in frame from base 1. Here the sequenced sample was peripheral blood, taken in a trial of Ad26.COV2.S vaccine versus placebo. In this chain, TRBV5-1 is recombined with TRBJ2-1; perhaps TRBD2 is the D gene, with 6 bases matching. This receptor was obtained from a person between 18 and 65 years old who received the Ad26.COV2.S COVID-19 vaccine or a placebo. The CDR3 region reads CASSLVGLNNEQFF. Here is the DNA: TGCGCCAGCAGCTTGGTGGGACTTAACAATGAGCAGTTCTTC.